This T cell receptor (beta chain) was recorded in a study of glioma-infiltrating T cells after dendritic cell vaccination. Study information: Patients had newly diagnosed or recurrent glioblastoma and received dendritic cell vaccines.

Notes on this clone: One end of the junction does not line up with germline, which may come from a read error.

The table came from immunoSEQ multiplex PCR; TCRdb's copy has only in-frame clones and leaves some out. Among about 87,000 clones listed, about 90% were seen once. The CDR3 is 15 residues long. Germline V gives CDR1 WNHNN, CDR2 SYGVQD (reference sequence). Sequencing used blood, obtained before dendritic cell vaccination. The origin of this receptor is a human donor with glioblastoma. The rearrangement joins TRBV10-1 to TRBJ2-7, with TRBD1 identical over 9 bases. The CDR3 protein is CASSESGTGTYEQYF. The DNA of the CDR3 is TGCGCCAGCAGCGAGTCCGGGACAGGGACCTACGAGCAGTACTTC.